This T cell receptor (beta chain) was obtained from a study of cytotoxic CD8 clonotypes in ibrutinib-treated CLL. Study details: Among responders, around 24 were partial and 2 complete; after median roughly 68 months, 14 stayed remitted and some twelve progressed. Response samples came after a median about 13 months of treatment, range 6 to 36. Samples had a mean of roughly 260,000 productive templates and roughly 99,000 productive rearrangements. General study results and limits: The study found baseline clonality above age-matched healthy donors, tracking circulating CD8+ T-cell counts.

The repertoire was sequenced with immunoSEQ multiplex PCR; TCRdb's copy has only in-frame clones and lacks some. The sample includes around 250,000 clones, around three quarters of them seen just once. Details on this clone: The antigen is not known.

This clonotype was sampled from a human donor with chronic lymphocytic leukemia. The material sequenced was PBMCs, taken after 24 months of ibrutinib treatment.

In DNA, the CDR3 is TGCGCCAGCAGCTTGGCCTTAGAGGAAAGGGCCAAAAACATTCAGTACTTC. Translated, it gives CASSLALEERAKNIQYF. V and J are TRBV5-1 and TRBJ2-4; D gene ambiguous. Trimming stripped 0 bases from V and 1 base from J, with 14 bases between. Germline CDR1 is SGHRS and CDR2 is YFSETQ. CDR3 length: 17 amino acids.